Listed below are T cell receptor beta chains from one sample, sequenced in a study of cytomegalovirus exposure and HLA in healthy donors. Assay used: immunoSEQ multiplex PCR; TCRdb lists only in-frame clones, some missing. This table has about 180,000 clones, around 82% appearing once. Material: PBMCs. Source of these receptors: a man in his 60s in good health and CMV-seronegative. Each CDR3 is given with its conserved first and last residue. A D gene is named only where the DNA matches it firmly. Not every row has a clone size; where given, it reads once, few, many or a size class.

J gene: TRBJ2-2
CDR3 length: 15
V gene: TRBV10-3
D gene: TRBD1
clone size: -
CDR3 DNA: TGTGCCATCAGACCGGGACAGGGGGCGGCCGGGGAGCTGTTTTTT
CDR3 protein: CAIRPGQGAAGELFF

J gene: TRBJ2-7
CDR3 length: 14
V gene: TRBV19
D gene: -
clone size: -
CDR3 DNA: TGTGCCAGTAGTCTCCGGGACTTCTCCTACGAGCAGTACTTC
CDR3 protein: CASSLRDFSYEQYF

J gene: TRBJ2-2
CDR3 length: 16
V gene: TRBV4-3
D gene: TRBD2
clone size: -
CDR3 DNA: TGCGCCAGCAGCCGCCTAGCGGGAGGCTCGGCCGGGGAGCTGTTTTTT
CDR3 protein: CASSRLAGGSAGELFF

J gene: TRBJ1-3
CDR3 length: 16
V gene: TRBV4-2
D gene: -
clone size: -
CDR3 DNA: TGTGCCAGCAGCCAAGGCCCCGGTAGCTCTGGAAACACCATATATTTT
CDR3 protein: CASSQGPGSSGNTIYF

J gene: TRBJ1-1
CDR3 length: 15
V gene: TRBV6-1
D gene: TRBD1
clone size: few
CDR3 DNA: TGTGCCAGCAGTGAAATTTGGACAGGGAACACTGAAGCTTTCTTT
CDR3 protein: CASSEIWTGNTEAFF

J gene: TRBJ2-5
CDR3 length: 15
V gene: TRBV7-3
D gene: -
clone size: -
CDR3 DNA: TGTGCCAGCAGCTTAAACGCAGGAGGGCAAGAGACCCAGTACTTC
CDR3 protein: CASSLNAGGQETQYF

J gene: TRBJ1-1
CDR3 length: 14
V gene: TRBV6-1
D gene: -
clone size: -
CDR3 DNA: TGTGCCAGCAGTGAGGCAGGGAGGATCACTGAAGCTTTCTTT
CDR3 protein: CASSEAGRITEAFF

J gene: TRBJ2-7
CDR3 length: 14
V gene: TRBV5-4
D gene: TRBD2
clone size: -
CDR3 DNA: TGTGCCAGCAGCTTTAACGGGGGGAACTCCGAGCAGTACTTC
CDR3 protein: CASSFNGGNSEQYF

J gene: TRBJ1-2
CDR3 length: 13
V gene: TRBV29-1
D gene: -
clone size: -
CDR3 DNA: TGCAGCGTTGGGGGACTTACTCCACCTGGCTACACCTTC
CDR3 protein: CSVGGLTPPGYTF

J gene: TRBJ1-1
CDR3 length: 16
V gene: TRBV5-1
D gene: -
clone size: -
CDR3 DNA: TGCGCCAGCAACAGGGAGGGACGCTCCATGAACACTGAAGCTTTCTTT
CDR3 protein: CASNREGRSMNTEAFF

J gene: TRBJ2-2
CDR3 length: 16
V gene: TRBV7-9
D gene: -
clone size: -
CDR3 DNA: TGTGCCAGCAGCTTGGGGACTCAAAGGAACACCGGGGAGCTGTTTTTT
CDR3 protein: CASSLGTQRNTGELFF

J gene: TRBJ2-3
CDR3 length: 16
V gene: TRBV2
D gene: TRBD2
clone size: -
CDR3 DNA: TGTGCCAGCGTGGGACTAGCCGCCCGGGGGACAGATACGCAGTATTTT
CDR3 protein: CASVGLAARGTDTQYF

J gene: TRBJ2-1
CDR3 length: 13
V gene: TRBV7-3
D gene: -
clone size: -
CDR3 DNA: TGTGCCAGCAGCTCAAATAGAGGCAATGAGCAGTTCTTC
CDR3 protein: CASSSNRGNEQFF

J gene: TRBJ2-1
CDR3 length: 17
V gene: TRBV7-9
D gene: TRBD2
clone size: -
CDR3 DNA: TGTGCCAGCAGCTACCGTCTAGCGGGAGGGCTGTACAATGAGCAGTTCTTC
CDR3 protein: CASSYRLAGGLYNEQFF

J gene: TRBJ2-3
CDR3 length: 15
V gene: TRBV28
D gene: TRBD2
clone size: -
CDR3 DNA: TGTGCCAGCAGTTCGGGGGGGCAGGGCACAGATACGCAGTATTTT
CDR3 protein: CASSSGGQGTDTQYF

J gene: TRBJ2-3
CDR3 length: 15
V gene: TRBV6-1
D gene: TRBD2
clone size: -
CDR3 DNA: TGTGCCAGCAGTGAAAGTTGGGTAGCGGGAGGTACGCAGTATTTT
CDR3 protein: CASSESWVAGGTQYF

J gene: TRBJ2-5
CDR3 length: 14
V gene: TRBV5-1
D gene: -
clone size: -
CDR3 DNA: TGCGCCAGCAGCCTGGGGGGCGTCCAAGAGACCCAGTACTTC
CDR3 protein: CASSLGGVQETQYF

J gene: TRBJ1-3
CDR3 length: 16
V gene: TRBV6-1
D gene: -
clone size: -
CDR3 DNA: TGTGCCAGCAGTGAGACGATTTGGAGGGTCGGAAACACCATATATTTT
CDR3 protein: CASSETIWRVGNTIYF